This entry describes one T cell receptor (beta chain). Its antigen remains unidentified. Per-base qualities were not stored, and no clone one base away is much larger. The immunoSEQ Assay, a bias-controlled multiplex PCR, was used to amplify TCRbeta CDR3 regions from genomic DNA. On the authors' methods: The number of nucleated cells in each sample was estimated by amplification of reference gene primers within the assay. To quantify the absolute abundance of each unique TCRbeta CDR3 rearrangement, sequence reads were collapsed and filtered. Productive Simpson clonality was computed per sample as the square root of Simpson's diversity index over productive rearrangements. As stored in TCRdb, this immuneACCESS dataset retains in-frame rearrangements with V and J assigned. A fraction of the clones does not appear; measured against another copy, unresolved V genes explain less than half of the discrepancy, and the remainder lacks a known reason. V, J and clone size reflect that table, while D and trimming were determined from the DNA. The sample table holds approximately 220,000 clones, of which 83% were seen once. Clones ranked in the top ten supply nearly 5% of the sample.

The junction carries 14 bases between V and J, which are trimmed by 3 bases and 5 bases respectively. There are 15 amino acids in the CDR3, from cysteine to phenylalanine inclusive. CDR3 DNA only is kept here, 45 bases in frame from base 1. Taken from the germline V gene (reference sequence), the CDR1 and CDR2 loops are LNHDA and SQIVND. This record comes from a study of blood T cell repertoires in COVID-19 (dated by TCRdb to about 2020). For the study in its entirety: Collaborator samples came from the United States, Italy and Spain and covered acute and convalescent phases of COVID-19. The samples were drawn from the first 160 participants of the ongoing ImmuneRACE study and from over a thousand subjects provided by 6 global collaborators. A de-identified subject ID, COVID-19 status, age in years and sex were almost always included in the sample metadata. The repertoires were made available in a free public database intended to serve as a resource for research on the immune response to SARS-CoV-2. Where available, HLA class I and class II types were taken from metadata supplied by the sample provider and were not determined by assay-based typing. The prospective study material was composed of cDNA or gDNA derived from T cells, B-cell-depleted T cells, or PBMCs. Subjects who had been exposed to COVID-19, were actively infected with it, or had recovered from it provided the deeply sampled blood TCRbeta repertoires that made up the dataset. Results and caveats for the whole study, not just this receptor: The amount of clinical and demographic metadata varied by source and participant and was provided uncurated.

Participants in the prospective study were aged roughly 18 to 100 years, lived in under 30 United States geographic areas, and enrolled through a virtual design. In the prospective study, participants were assigned to cohorts based on the clinical history participants reported in a screening survey and a study questionnaire. Exposed participants had been in contact, within 2 weeks of entering the study, with a person who had a PCR-confirmed or clinician-diagnosed case of COVID-19. Each participant in the prospective study had whole blood, serum and a nasopharyngeal or oropharyngeal swab collected by mobile phlebotomists. Over an approximately 2-month period, participants in the prospective study had the option of providing additional blood draws and questionnaires. Before DNA extraction, prospective study blood samples were shipped either frozen or at room temperature.

The sequenced material came from PBMCs or T cells enriched from blood (not recorded which). The receptor was derived from a woman between 50 and 59 years old who had been exposed to COVID-19. The rearranged chain carries TRBV19 and TRBJ1-5; a tentative D match to TRBD1 spans 5 bases. DNA sequence: TGTGCCAGTAGTATCGGAGGGGCCCGGGATCAGCCCCAGCATTTT. It translates to CASSIGGARDQPQHF.